This paragraph reports one TCR beta chain. Its matching antigen is unknown. This entry is derived from a study of cytomegalovirus exposure and HLA in healthy donors. About the study: Early released data had tens of millions of unique TCRs, all coming from HLA-typed donors.

The germline gives CDR1 LNHDA, CDR2 SQIVND (reference sequence). The CDR3 consists of 14 residues. Trimming shortened V by 5 bases and J by 4 bases, and 14 bases separated the two germline ends. Regarding the study as a whole: Despite most TCR sequences being rare, some public TCRs occurred in many donors. Previous analysis showed most TCR beta V segments were productive about 87% or about 30% of the time. Researchers reported in a later analysis that a missense DCLRE1C variant was tied to TCR beta V- and J-gene trimming.

Researchers ran the PCR with 60 Vbeta and 13 Jbeta primers. The table came from immunoSEQ multiplex PCR; TCRdb's copy has only in-frame clones and leaves some out. Found here are some 200,000 clones, roughly four fifths of them singletons; the top ten hold 1.5% to 2%. The rearrangement joins TRBV19 to TRBJ1-1; D might be TRBD1 (6 bases). Sequencing was carried out using PBMCs. This clonotype was obtained from a woman aged 18-35 years in good health and CMV-seronegative. The CDR3 sequence is CASSPRPGVTEAFF. The CDR3 region has the DNA TGTGCCAGTAGTCCAAGGCCAGGGGTCACTGAAGCTTTCTTT.